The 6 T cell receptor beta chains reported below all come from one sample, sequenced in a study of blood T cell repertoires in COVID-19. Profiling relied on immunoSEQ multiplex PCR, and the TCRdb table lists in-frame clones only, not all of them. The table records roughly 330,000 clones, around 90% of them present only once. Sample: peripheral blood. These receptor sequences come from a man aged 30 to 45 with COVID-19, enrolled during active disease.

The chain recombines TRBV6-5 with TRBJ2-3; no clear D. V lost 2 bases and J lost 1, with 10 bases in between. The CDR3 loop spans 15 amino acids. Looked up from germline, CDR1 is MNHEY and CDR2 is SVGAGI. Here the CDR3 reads CASSYGPQGTDTQYF. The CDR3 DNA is TGTGCCAGCAGTTACGGGCCGCAAGGCACAGATACGCAGTATTTT.

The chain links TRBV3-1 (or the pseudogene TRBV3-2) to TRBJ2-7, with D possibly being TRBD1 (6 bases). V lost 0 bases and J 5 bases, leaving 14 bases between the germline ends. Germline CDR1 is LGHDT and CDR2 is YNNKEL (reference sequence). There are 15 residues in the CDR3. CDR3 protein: CASSQDLRGSDEQYF. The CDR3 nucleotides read TGTGCCAGCAGCCAAGATCTCAGGGGTAGCGACGAGCAGTACTTC.

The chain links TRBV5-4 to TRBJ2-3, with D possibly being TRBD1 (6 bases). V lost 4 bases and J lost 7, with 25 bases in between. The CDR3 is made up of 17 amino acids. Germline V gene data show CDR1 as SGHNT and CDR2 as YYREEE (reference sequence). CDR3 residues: CASSPTGQRVVRNTQYF. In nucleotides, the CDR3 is TGTGCCAGCAGCCCGACCGGACAGAGGGTTGTTCGAAATACGCAGTATTTT.

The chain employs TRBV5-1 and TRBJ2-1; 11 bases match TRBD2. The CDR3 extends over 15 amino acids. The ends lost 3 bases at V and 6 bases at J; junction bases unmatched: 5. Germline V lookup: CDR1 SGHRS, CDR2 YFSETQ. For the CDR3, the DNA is TGCGCCAGCAGCTCTATAGCGGGAGGGGGCAATGAGCAGTTCTTC. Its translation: CASSSIAGGGNEQFF.

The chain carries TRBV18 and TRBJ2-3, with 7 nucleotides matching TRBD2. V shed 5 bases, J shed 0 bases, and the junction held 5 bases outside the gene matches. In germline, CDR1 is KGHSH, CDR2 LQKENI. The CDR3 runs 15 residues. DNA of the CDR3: TGTGCCAGCTCATTAGCGGGTCGGAGCACAGATACGCAGTATTTT. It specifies CASSLAGRSTDTQYF. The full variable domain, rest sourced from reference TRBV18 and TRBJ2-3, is NAGVMQNPRHLVRRRGQEARLRCSPMKGHSHVYWYRQLPEEGLKFMVYLQKENIIDESGMPKERFSAEFPKEGPSILRIQQVVRGDSAAYFCASSLAGRSTDTQYFGPGTRLTVL.

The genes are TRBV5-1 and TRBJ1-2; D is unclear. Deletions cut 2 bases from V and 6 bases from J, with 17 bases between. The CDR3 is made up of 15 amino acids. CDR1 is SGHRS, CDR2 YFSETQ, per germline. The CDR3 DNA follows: TGCGCCAGCAGCTTCTCGGAGGGTGGGATGGATGGCTACACCTTC. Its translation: CASSFSEGGMDGYTF.